This T cell receptor (beta chain) came from a study of cytomegalovirus exposure and HLA in healthy donors. The V end lost 3 bases, the J end lost 7 bases, and 13 bases lay between the germline ends. The CDR3 sequence is 13 residues long. Germline-derived CDR1 and CDR2 are SQVTM and ANQGSEA. 60 Vbeta and 13 Jbeta primers were used in PCR. Using immunoSEQ multiplex PCR, the repertoire was profiled, and TCRdb retains in-frame clones only, with some absent. The sample contains 90,000 to 110,000 clones, around 74% of which appear only once. Sequencing input: PBMCs. The chain is built from TRBV29-1 and TRBJ2-1; no definite D call. This TCR was sampled from a woman aged 35 to 49 in good health and CMV-seropositive. The CDR3 here is CSVDQAVTNEQFF. In DNA form, the CDR3 reads TGCAGCGTTGACCAGGCTGTTACGAATGAGCAGTTCTTC.